This T cell receptor beta chain was sequenced for a study of early T cells in non-severe SARS-CoV-2 infection. This clonotype was detected many times. Molecules of cDNA were individually given unique molecular identifiers that were attached to them. MiXCR was run by TCRdb on the 5' RACE reads, yielding one entry per CDR3 protein. This sample carries some 67,000 distinct CDR3 sequences, roughly an eighth of them seen once, and the ten largest clones take roughly 13%. The CDR3 runs 15 residues. Trimming pared 3 bases from V and 2 bases from J, leaving 13 bases between. This sequence originates from an adult who was a healthcare worker with PCR-confirmed SARS-CoV-2 infection or an uninfected control (not recorded which). This chain uses TRBV12-3 or TRBV12-4 with TRBJ1-1; tentatively, D is TRBD1 (6 bases). The sequenced sample consisted of whole blood. The CDR3 sequence: CASSLYRGLNTEAFF. CDR3 bases: TGTGCCAGCAGTTTGTATCGGGGGCTTAACACTGAAGCTTTCTTT.